The 5 T cell receptor beta chains below were found in one sample sequenced in a study of T cell responses to AZD1222 COVID-19 vaccine. Only in-frame clones appear in the TCRdb table, and some are missing; sequencing was by immunoSEQ multiplex PCR. The sample holds 150,000 to 200,000 clones; around 90% are singletons and the top ten take roughly 10%. The specimen was peripheral blood, collected 28 days after the second AZD1222 dose. These receptor sequences come from an adult who received the AZD1222 COVID-19 vaccine.

The chain couples TRBV29-1 to TRBJ2-1; the match to TRBD2 covers 9 bases. V was pared by 1 base and J by 8 bases, with 9 bases of the junction left unmatched. CDR1 SQVTM and CDR2 ANQGSEA come from the germline V gene. CDR3 length: 15 residues. The CDR3 here is CSVEVTGGGADEQFF. CDR3 nucleotides: TGCAGCGTTGAAGTGACTGGCGGGGGGGCGGATGAGCAGTTCTTC.

CDR3 in amino acids: CASSDATGALNTEAFF. In nucleotides, the CDR3 is TGTGCCAGCAGTGATGCAACAGGGGCACTGAACACTGAAGCTTTCTTT. The chain combines TRBV6-2 or TRBV6-3 with TRBJ1-1; 7 nucleotides line up with TRBD1. The CDR3 runs to 16 residues. The trim removed 5 bases at V and 0 bases at J, leaving 9 bases unmatched. Germline CDR1 reads MNHEY; CDR2 reads SVGEGT.

The V and J genes are TRBV7-9 and TRBJ2-1; 8 bases are a match to TRBD1. CDR1 is SEHNR, CDR2 FQNEAQ, per germline (reference sequence). The CDR3 has 14 amino acids. Trimming removed 5 bases from V and 6 bases from J; junction bases left unmatched: 6. The CDR3 loop is CASSPGQVGNEQFF. CDR3 nucleotide sequence: TGTGCCAGCAGCCCGGGACAGGTGGGCAATGAGCAGTTCTTC.

This chain connects TRBV6-5 to TRBJ1-1; no reliable D call. Germline lookup yields CDR1 MNHEY and CDR2 SVGAGI. Trimming removed 4 bases at V and 0 bases at J, with 6 bases between. The CDR3 totals 13 residues. CDR3: CASSSMMNTEAFF. The CDR3 nucleotides read TGTGCCAGCAGTTCCATGATGAACACTGAAGCTTTCTTT.

The chain has TRBV29-1 and TRBJ1-2, with D maybe TRBD1 (5 bases). V lost 6 bases, J lost 4 bases, and 12 bases lay in between. CDR1 and CDR2 from the germline V gene are SQVTM and ANQGSEA. The CDR3 runs 12 residues. CDR3 amino acids: CSVGDGAYGYTF. The CDR3, as DNA: TGCAGCGTAGGGGACGGAGCCTATGGCTACACCTTC.